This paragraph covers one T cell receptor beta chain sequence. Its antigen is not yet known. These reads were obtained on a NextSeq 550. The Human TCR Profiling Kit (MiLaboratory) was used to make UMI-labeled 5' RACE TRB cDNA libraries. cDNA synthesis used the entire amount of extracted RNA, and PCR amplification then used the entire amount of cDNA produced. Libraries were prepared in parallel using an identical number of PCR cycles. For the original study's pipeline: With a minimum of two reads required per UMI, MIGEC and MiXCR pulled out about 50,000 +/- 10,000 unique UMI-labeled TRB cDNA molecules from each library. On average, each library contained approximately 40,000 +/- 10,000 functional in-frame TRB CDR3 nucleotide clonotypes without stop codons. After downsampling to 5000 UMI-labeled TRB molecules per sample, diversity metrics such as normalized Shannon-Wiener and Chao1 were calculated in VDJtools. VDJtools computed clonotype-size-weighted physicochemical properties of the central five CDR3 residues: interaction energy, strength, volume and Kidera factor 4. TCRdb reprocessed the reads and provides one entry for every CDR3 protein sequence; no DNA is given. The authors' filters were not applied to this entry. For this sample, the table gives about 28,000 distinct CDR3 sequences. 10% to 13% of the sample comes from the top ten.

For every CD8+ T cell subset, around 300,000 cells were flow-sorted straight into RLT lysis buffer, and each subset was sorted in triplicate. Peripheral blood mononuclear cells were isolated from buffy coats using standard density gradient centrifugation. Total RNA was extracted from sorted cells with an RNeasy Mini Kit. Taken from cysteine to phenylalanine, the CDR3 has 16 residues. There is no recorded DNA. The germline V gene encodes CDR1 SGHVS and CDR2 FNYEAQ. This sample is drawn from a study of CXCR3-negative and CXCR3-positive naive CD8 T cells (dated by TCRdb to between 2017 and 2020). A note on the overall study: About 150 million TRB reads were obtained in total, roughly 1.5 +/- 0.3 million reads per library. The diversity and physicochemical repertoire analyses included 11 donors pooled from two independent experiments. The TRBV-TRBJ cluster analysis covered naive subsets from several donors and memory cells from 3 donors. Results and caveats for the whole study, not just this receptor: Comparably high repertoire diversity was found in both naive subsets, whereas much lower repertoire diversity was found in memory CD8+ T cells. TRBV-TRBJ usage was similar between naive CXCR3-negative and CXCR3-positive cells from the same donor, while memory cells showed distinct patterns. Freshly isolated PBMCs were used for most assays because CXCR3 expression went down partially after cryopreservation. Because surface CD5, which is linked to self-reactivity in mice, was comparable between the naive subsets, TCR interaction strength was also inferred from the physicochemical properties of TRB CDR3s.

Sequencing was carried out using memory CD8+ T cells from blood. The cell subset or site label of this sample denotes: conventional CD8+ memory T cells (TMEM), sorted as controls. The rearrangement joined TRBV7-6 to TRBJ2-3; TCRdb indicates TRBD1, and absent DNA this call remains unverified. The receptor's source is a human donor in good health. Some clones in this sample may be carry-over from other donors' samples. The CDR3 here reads CASSYGTGGTTDTQYF. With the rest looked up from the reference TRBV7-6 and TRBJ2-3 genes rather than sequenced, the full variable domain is GAGVSQSPRYKVTKRGQDVALRCDPISGHVSLYWYRQALGQGPEFLTYFNYEAQQDKSGLPNDRFSAERPEGSISTLTIQRTEQRDSAMYRCASSYGTGGTTDTQYFGPGTRLTVL.